The subject of this entry is one T cell receptor beta chain. This entry is derived from a study of blood T cell repertoires in COVID-19. For the study at large: Whether acute or convalescent, the COVID-19 samples came from the United States, Italy and Spain. Sources were T cells, B-cell-depleted T cells, or PBMCs; the material itself was cDNA or gDNA.

As originally analysed: Estimation of nucleated cell counts was performed using reference gene primer amplification. The data were produced by immunoSEQ multiplex PCR, yet TCRdb's version contains in-frame clones alone and is incomplete. Clonal size and the V and J genes are those of that table, whereas D and trimming came from the DNA. The top ten hold approximately 22% of the sample, which has tens of thousands of clones, roughly 76% seen once. CDR1 is SQVTM, CDR2 ANQGSEA, per germline. The CDR3 runs 11 residues. The V and J ends lost 4 bases and 6 bases respectively, with 9 bases between them. The sequence was obtained from a woman in her 70s with acute or convalescent COVID-19. The chain joins TRBV29-1 to TRBJ1-2, with TRBD1 as a possible D gene (5 bases). The sequencing sample was made of peripheral blood. The CDR3: CSVGDSHGYTF. Here the CDR3 DNA reads TGCAGCGTTGGTGACAGCCATGGCTACACCTTC.